What follows are 16 T cell receptor beta chains derived from one specimen sequenced in a study of T cell repertoires in cytomegalovirus infection. TCRdb analysed the reads with MiXCR anew, one entry per CDR3 protein. This sample has 200,000 to 250,000 distinct CDR3 sequences; under 8.5% occur once, and the top ten carry around 6%. The sequenced material came from PBMCs. The receptors were gathered from a human donor in good health (CMV status not recorded). Some clones in this sample may be carry-over from other donors' samples.

V and J are TRBV6-2 or TRBV6-3 and TRBJ1-1; 7 nucleotides agree with TRBD1. Germline CDR1 and CDR2: MNHEY and SVGEGT. J gave up 5 bases and V 10 bases, and 7 bases lay outside the gene matches. This CDR3 has 12 residues. The CDR3 sequence: CAITGVGTEAFF. The CDR3 DNA follows: TGTGCCATTACAGGGGTCGGGACTGAAGCTTTCTTT.

The sample holds many counts of this clonotype. The CDR3 sequence is CASSQVAPSEQYF. The CDR3 DNA follows: TGTGCCAGCAGCCAAGTAGCACCGTCGGAGCAGTACTTC. J is TRBJ2-7 and V is TRBV14; D is ambiguous. Between the trimmed V and J ends, which lost 1 base and 7 bases, there was a span of 11 bases. CDR1 and CDR2 (germline): SGHDN, FVKESK. This CDR3 is 13 amino acids long.

This clonotype was seen at least ten times. The chain has TRBV28 and TRBJ1-5; 8 bases fit TRBD1. The CDR3 is made up of 14 amino acids. Germline V gene data show CDR1 as MDHEN and CDR2 as SYDVKM. V gave up 4 bases and J gave up 4 bases; unmatched junction bases: 3. The CDR3 DNA follows: TGTGCCAGCAGTTCGGGACAGGCTAATCAGCCCCAGCATTTT. Translated: CASSSGQANQPQHF. The whole variable domain, filled in from reference TRBV28 and TRBJ1-5, reads DVKVTQSSRYLVKRTGEKVFLECVQDMDHENMFWYRQDPGLGLRLIYFSYDVKMKEKGDIPEGYSVSREKKERFSLILESASTNQTSMYLCASSSGQANQPQHFGDGTRLSIL.

This clonotype occurred many times. The chain employs TRBV6-2 or TRBV6-3 and TRBJ2-1; D is uncertain. Germline-derived CDR1 and CDR2 are MNHEY and SVGEGT. The CDR3 runs 14 residues. V was cut by 2 bases and J by 0 bases, with 5 bases left in between. The CDR3 region is CASSYPNSYNEQFF. CDR3 in DNA: TGTGCCAGCAGTTACCCTAACTCCTACAATGAGCAGTTCTTC.

This clonotype was seen ten or more times. This chain joins TRBV12-3 or TRBV12-4 and TRBJ2-5; weak D call: TRBD1 (6 bases). Trimming shortened V by 6 bases and J by 9 bases, and 14 bases separated the two germline ends. The CDR3 runs to 12 residues. The CDR3 sequence: CASRQGLGAQYF. In DNA form, the CDR3 reads TGTGCCAGCAGACAGGGCCTAGGGGCCCAGTACTTC.

This clonotype occurred many times. The genes are TRBV18 and TRBJ1-6, with TRBD1 matching 10 bases. There are 15 residues in the CDR3. J was trimmed by 7 bases and V by 1 base; bases with no gene match: 1. CDR1 and CDR2 from the germline V gene are KGHSH and LQKENI. The CDR3 nucleotides are TGTGCCAGCTCACCACAGACAGGGGGCAATTCACCCCTCCACTTT. This codes for CASSPQTGGNSPLHF.

In this sample, this clonotype turned up many times. The chain joins TRBV28 to TRBJ2-1; 8 nucleotides align to TRBD2. The CDR3 spans 17 residues. CDR1 MDHEN and CDR2 SYDVKM come from the germline V gene. V trimming: 8 bases; J trimming: 8 bases; junction bases outside the gene matches: 20. In DNA, the CDR3 is TGTGCCAGCCTCCTTCGGCGCACCGGGGGGGCCTTTGATGAGCAGTTCTTC. Amino acids: CASLLRRTGGAFDEQFF.

This clonotype was seen repeatedly, ten times or more. This rearrangement joins TRBV7-2 to TRBJ2-3; D is perhaps TRBD1 (6 bases). The germline CDR1 and CDR2 sequences are SGHTA and FQGNSA. V dropped 3 bases and J dropped 3 bases, with 10 bases sitting between them. CDR3 length: 14 amino acids. CDR3 residues: CASSFGQGTDTQYF. CDR3 sequence (DNA): TGTGCCAGCAGCTTTGGCCAGGGGACAGATACGCAGTATTTT. The full variable domain, with the rest looked up from reference TRBV7-2 and TRBJ2-3, is GAGVSQSPSNKVTEKGKDVELRCDPISGHTALYWYRQSLGQGLEFLIYFQGNSAPDKSGLPSDRFSAERTGGSVSTLTIQRTQQEDSAVYLCASSFGQGTDTQYFGPGTRLTVL.

Many counts were recorded for this clonotype. The V and J genes are TRBV24-1 and TRBJ2-2; D might be TRBD2 (5 bases). The CDR3 contains 15 residues. Germline lookup yields CDR1 KGHDR and CDR2 SFDVKD. Trimming shortened V by 4 bases and J by 4 bases, and 12 bases separated the two germline ends. The CDR3 loop is CATSDPTGGTGELFF. The CDR3 DNA follows: TGTGCCACCAGTGACCCTACCGGAGGCACCGGGGAGCTGTTTTTT.

This clonotype was picked up many times. J is TRBJ2-7 and V is TRBV18; D remains ambiguous. The V gene lost 5 bases and the J gene lost 3 bases, with 5 bases spanning the gap. Germline V lookup: CDR1 KGHSH, CDR2 LQKENI. The CDR3 has 11 amino acids. The CDR3 sequence: CASSDGYEQYF. CDR3 nucleotide sequence: TGTGCCAGCTCAGATGGCTACGAGCAGTACTTC. Full variable domain (remainder filled in from reference TRBV18 and TRBJ2-7): NAGVMQNPRHLVRRRGQEARLRCSPMKGHSHVYWYRQLPEEGLKFMVYLQKENIIDESGMPKERFSAEFPKEGPSILRIQQVVRGDSAAYFCASSDGYEQYFGPGTRLTVT.

This clonotype has a handful of counts. The genes are TRBV20-1 and TRBJ2-4; D ambiguous. Germline V CDR1 and CDR2: DFQATT, SNEGSKA (reference sequence). V was clipped by 3 bases and J by 4 bases, with 4 bases between them. The CDR3 is 11 amino acids. Here the CDR3 DNA reads TGCAGTGCTAGCCAGAAAAACATTCAGTACTTC. Protein sequence: CSASQKNIQYF.

This clonotype has a count of ten or more. The chain couples TRBV15 to TRBJ1-2, with 7 positions matching TRBD1. The ends lost 3 bases at V and 7 bases at J; junction bases unmatched: 8. Looked up from germline, CDR1 is LNHNV and CDR2 is YYDKDF (reference sequence). The CDR3 sequence is 14 residues long. CDR3 region: CATSSDRVYGGYTF. CDR3 sequence (DNA): TGTGCCACCAGCAGCGACAGGGTTTATGGTGGCTACACCTTC.

This clonotype has ten or more counts. The V call is TRBV29-1, the J call TRBJ1-4, with D unresolved. The CDR3 is 14 amino acids. Per germline, CDR1 SQVTM and CDR2 ANQGSEA. The V end was cut by 1 base, the J end by 3 bases, with 9 bases between. The CDR3 sequence is CSVEVNRANEKLFF. The CDR3 region has the DNA TGCAGCGTTGAAGTTAACAGAGCTAATGAAAAACTGTTTTTT.

At least ten counts were recorded for this clonotype. The genes are TRBV7-2 and TRBJ1-2; D is unresolved. Germline-derived CDR1 and CDR2 are SGHTA and FQGNSA. CDR3 length equals 16 residues. Deletions cut 2 bases from V and 8 bases from J, with 21 bases between. The CDR3 coding sequence is TGTGCCAGCAGCTTAATGTCCGGCGGGTTACTCCTCGGCTACACCTTC. Its translation is CASSLMSGGLLLGYTF.

In its sample, this clonotype was seen many times. The chain is built from TRBV6-1 and TRBJ2-2; D remains unclear. Germline V lookup: CDR1 MNHNS, CDR2 SASEGT. The ends were cut back, 6 bases at V and 5 bases at J, with 10 bases in the middle. This CDR3 region has 13 residues. For the CDR3, the DNA is TGTGCCAGCAGCCAGATGGAGACCGGGGAGCTGTTTTTT. This sequence encodes CASSQMETGELFF.

In regard to this clonotype: The junction shows a germline mismatch at one end, possibly a read error. The chain is built from TRBV11-2 and TRBJ1-3; tentative D call: TRBD1 (5 bases). The CDR3 extends over 13 amino acids. CDR1 and CDR2 (germline): SGHAT, FQNNGV. For the CDR3, the DNA is TGTGCCATCAGCTTAGGGGAAGGAAACACCATATATTTT. Translated, it gives CAISLGEGNTIYF. Full variable domain (remainder filled in from reference TRBV11-2 and TRBJ1-3): EAGVAQSPRYKIIEKRQSVAFWCNPISGHATLYWYQQILGQGPKLLIQFQNNGVVDDSQLPKDRFSAERLKGVDSTLKIQPAKLEDSAVYLCAISLGEGNTIYFGEGSWLTVV.